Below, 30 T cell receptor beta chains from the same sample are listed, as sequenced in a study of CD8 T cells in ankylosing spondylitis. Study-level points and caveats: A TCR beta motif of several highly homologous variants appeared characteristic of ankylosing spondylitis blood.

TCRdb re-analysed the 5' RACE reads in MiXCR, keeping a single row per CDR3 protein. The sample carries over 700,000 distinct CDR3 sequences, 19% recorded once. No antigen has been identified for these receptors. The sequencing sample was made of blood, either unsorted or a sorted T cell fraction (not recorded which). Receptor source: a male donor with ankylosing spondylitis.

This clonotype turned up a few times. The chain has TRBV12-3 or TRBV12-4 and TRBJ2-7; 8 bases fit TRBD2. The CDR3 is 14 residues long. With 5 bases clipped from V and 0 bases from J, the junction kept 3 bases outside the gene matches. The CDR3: CASSRAGASYEQYF. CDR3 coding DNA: TGTGCCAGCAGTCGAGCGGGGGCCTCCTACGAGCAGTACTTC.

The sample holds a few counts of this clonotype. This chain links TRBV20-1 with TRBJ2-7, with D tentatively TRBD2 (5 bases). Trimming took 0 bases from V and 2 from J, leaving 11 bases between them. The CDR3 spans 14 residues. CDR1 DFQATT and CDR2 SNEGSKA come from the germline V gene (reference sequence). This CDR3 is CSARDRRGPYEQYF. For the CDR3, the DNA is TGCAGTGCTAGAGATCGTCGGGGTCCCTACGAGCAGTACTTC.

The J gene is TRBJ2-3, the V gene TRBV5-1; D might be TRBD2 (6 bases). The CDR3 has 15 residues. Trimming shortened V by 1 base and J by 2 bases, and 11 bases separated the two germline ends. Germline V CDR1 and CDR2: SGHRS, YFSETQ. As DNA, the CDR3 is TGCGCCAGCAGCTTGCGGGACTCCTACACAGATACGCAGTATTTT. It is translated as CASSLRDSYTDTQYF.

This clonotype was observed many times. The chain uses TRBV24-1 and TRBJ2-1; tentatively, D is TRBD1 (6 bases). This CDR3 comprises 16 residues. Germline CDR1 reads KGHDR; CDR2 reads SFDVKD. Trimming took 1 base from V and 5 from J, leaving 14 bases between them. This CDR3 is CATSDLKWAGDNEQFF. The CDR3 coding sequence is TGTGCCACCAGTGATTTAAAATGGGCAGGGGACAATGAGCAGTTCTTC.

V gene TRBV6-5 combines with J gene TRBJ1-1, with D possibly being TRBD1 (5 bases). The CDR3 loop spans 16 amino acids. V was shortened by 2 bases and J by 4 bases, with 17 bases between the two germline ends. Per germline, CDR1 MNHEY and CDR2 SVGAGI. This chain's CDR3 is CASSYPWGGEGTEAFF. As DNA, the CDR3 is TGTGCCAGCAGTTACCCGTGGGGGGGGGAAGGCACTGAAGCTTTCTTT.

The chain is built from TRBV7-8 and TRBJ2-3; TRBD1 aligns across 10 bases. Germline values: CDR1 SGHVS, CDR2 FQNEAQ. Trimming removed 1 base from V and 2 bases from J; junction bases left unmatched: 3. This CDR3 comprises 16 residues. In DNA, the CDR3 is TGTGCCAGCAGCTTAGTTGGGACAGGGGCCACAGATACGCAGTATTTT. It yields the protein CASSLVGTGATDTQYF.

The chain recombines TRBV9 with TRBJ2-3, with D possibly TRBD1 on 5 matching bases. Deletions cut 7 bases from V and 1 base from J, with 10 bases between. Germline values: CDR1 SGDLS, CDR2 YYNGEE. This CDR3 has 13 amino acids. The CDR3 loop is CASSGAGTDTQYF. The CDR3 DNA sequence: TGTGCCAGCTCTGGGGCCGGCACAGATACGCAGTATTTT.

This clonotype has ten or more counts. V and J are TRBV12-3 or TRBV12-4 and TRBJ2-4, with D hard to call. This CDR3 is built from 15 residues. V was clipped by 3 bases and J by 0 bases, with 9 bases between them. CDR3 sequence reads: CASSFSGLAKNIQYF. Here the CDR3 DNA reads TGTGCCAGCAGTTTTTCCGGGTTAGCCAAAAACATTCAGTACTTC.

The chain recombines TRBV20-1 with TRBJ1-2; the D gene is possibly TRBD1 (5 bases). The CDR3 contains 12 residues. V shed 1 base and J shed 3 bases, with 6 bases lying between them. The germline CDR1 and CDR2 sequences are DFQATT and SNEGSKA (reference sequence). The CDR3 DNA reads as TGCAGTGCTAGAGGGGGGGACTATGGCTACACCTTC. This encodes CSARGGDYGYTF.

The chain's CDR3 is CATLGQYQETQYF. CDR3 DNA sequence: TGTGCCACCCTGGGGCAGTACCAAGAGACCCAGTACTTC. V and J are TRBV6-2 or TRBV6-3 and TRBJ2-5, with a weak D call TRBD1 (5 bases). This CDR3 spans 13 amino acids. Germline V gives CDR1 MNHEY, CDR2 SVGEGT. Trimming cost V 10 bases and J 0 bases, with 12 bases left between them.

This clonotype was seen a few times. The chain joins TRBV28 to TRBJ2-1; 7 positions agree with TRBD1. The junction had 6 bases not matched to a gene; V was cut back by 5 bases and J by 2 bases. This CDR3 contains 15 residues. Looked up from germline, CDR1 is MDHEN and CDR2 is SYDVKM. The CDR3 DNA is TGTGCCAGCAGTGCACCCGGGACAGCCTACAATGAGCAGTTCTTC. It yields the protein CASSAPGTAYNEQFF. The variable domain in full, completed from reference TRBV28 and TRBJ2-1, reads DVKVTQSSRYLVKRTGEKVFLECVQDMDHENMFWYRQDPGLGLRLIYFSYDVKMKEKGDIPEGYSVSREKKERFSLILESASTNQTSMYLCASSAPGTAYNEQFFGPGTRLTVL.

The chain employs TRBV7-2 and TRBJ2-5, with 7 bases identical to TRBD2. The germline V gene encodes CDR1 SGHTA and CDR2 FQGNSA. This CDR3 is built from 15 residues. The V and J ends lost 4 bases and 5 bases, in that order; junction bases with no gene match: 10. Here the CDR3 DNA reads TGTGCCAGCAGCTCCGGTTGGGGGGGGGATGAGACCCAGTACTTC. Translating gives CASSSGWGGDETQYF.

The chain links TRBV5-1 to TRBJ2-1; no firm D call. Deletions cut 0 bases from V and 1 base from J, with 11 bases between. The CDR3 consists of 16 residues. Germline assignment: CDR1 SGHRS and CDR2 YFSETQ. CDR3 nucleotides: TGCGCCAGCAGCTTGGCCAAGTCTAGGTCCTACAATGAGCAGTTCTTC. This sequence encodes CASSLAKSRSYNEQFF.

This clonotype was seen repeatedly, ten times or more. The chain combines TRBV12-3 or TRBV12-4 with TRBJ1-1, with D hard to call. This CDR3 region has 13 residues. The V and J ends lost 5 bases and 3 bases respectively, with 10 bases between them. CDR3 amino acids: CASSNKADTEAFF. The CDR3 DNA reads TGTGCCAGCAGTAATAAGGCGGACACTGAAGCTTTCTTT.

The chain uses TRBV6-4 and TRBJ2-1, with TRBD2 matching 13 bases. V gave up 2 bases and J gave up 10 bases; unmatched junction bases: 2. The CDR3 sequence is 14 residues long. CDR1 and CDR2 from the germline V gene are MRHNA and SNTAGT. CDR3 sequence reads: CASSDGLAGAEQFF. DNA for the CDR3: TGTGCCAGCAGTGACGGACTAGCGGGAGCCGAGCAGTTCTTC.

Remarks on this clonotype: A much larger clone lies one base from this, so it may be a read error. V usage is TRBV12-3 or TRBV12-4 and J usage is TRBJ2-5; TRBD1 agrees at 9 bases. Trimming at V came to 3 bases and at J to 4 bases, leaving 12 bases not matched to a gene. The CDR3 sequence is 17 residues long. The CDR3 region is CASSFPLNRGLPETQYF. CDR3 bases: TGTGCCAGCAGTTTCCCCCTAAACAGGGGGCTACCAGAGACCCAGTACTTC.

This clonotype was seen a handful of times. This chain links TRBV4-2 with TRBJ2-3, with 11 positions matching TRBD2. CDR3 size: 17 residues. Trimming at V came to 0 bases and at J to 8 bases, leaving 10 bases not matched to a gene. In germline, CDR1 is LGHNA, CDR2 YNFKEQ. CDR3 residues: CASSQDVAGGPITTQYF. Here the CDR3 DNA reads TGTGCCAGCAGCCAAGACGTAGCGGGGGGGCCGATTACTACGCAGTATTTT.

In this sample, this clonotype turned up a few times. The CDR3 coding sequence is TGTGCCAGCAGCTCCACTATCTCCAGCGAGCAGTACTTC. It specifies CASSSTISSEQYF. The J gene is TRBJ2-7, the V gene TRBV7-9; D is uncertain. CDR1 is SEHNR and CDR2 is FQNEAQ in the germline V gene (reference sequence). The length of the CDR3 is 13 residues. Trimming left V 4 bases short and J 6 bases short, with 13 bases between.

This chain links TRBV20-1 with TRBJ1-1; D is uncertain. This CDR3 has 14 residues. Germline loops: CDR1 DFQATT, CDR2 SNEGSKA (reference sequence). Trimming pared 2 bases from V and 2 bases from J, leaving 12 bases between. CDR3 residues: CSARPRVSNTEAFF. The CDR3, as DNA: TGCAGTGCTAGACCGCGAGTATCCAACACTGAAGCTTTCTTT.

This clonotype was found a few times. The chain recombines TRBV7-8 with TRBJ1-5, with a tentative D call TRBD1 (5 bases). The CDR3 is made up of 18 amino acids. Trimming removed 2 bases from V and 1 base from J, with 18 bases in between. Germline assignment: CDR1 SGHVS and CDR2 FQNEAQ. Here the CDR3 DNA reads TGTGCCAGCAGCTTAAAAGGGGCGCTCTTCTACAGCAATCAGCCCCAGCATTTT. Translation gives CASSLKGALFYSNQPQHF.

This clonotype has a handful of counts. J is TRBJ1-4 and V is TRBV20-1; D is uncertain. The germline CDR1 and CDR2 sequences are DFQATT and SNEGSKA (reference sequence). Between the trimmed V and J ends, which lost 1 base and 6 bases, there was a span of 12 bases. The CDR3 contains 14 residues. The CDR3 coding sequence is TGCAGTGCTAGAGTGATAGGGCAGGATGAAAAACTGTTTTTT. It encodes CSARVIGQDEKLFF.

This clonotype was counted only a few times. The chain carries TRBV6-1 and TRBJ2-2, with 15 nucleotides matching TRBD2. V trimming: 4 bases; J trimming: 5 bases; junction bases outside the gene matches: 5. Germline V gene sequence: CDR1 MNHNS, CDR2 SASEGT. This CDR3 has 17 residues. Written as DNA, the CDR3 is TGTGCCAGCAGTGGACCGGGACTAGCGGGGGGAACCGGGGAGCTGTTTTTT. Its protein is CASSGPGLAGGTGELFF.

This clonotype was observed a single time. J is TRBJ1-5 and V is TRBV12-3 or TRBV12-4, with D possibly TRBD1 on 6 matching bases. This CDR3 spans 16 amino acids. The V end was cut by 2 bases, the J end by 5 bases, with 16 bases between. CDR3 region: CASSLKVGGFDQPQHF. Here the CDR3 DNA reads TGTGCCAGCAGTTTAAAGGTAGGGGGATTCGATCAGCCCCAGCATTTT.

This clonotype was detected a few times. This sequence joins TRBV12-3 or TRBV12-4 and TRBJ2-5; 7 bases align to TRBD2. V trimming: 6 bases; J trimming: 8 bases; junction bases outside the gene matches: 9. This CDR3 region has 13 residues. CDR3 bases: TGTGCCAGCAGCCTCGGACTAGACCTCACCCAGTACTTC. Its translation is CASSLGLDLTQYF.

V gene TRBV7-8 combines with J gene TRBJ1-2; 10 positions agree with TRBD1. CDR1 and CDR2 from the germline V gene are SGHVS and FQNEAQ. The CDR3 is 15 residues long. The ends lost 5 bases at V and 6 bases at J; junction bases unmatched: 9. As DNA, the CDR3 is TGTGCCAGCAGCCCCTGGCGGGACAGGGGAAATGGCTACACCTTC. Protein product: CASSPWRDRGNGYTF.

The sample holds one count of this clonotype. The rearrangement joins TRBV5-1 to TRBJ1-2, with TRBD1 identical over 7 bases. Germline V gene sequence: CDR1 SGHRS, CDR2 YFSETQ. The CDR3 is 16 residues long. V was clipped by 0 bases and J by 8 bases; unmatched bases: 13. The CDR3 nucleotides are TGCGCCAGCAGCTTGGGAGCGTCGACAGGGTTTCCGGGCTACACCTTC. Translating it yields CASSLGASTGFPGYTF.

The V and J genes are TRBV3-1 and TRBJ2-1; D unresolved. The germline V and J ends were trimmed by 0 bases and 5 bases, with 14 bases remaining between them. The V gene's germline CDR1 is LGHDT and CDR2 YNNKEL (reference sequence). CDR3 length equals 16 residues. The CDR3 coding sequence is TGTGCCAGCAGCCAAGAGGGTTTGGTAGTTAACAATGAGCAGTTCTTC. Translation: CASSQEGLVVNNEQFF.

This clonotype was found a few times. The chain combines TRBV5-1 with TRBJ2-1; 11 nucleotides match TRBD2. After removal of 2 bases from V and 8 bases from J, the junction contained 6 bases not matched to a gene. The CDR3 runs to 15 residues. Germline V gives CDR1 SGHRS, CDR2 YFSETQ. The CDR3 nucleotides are TGCGCCAGCAGCTTTTTTAGCGGGGGGGCCCATGAGCAGTTCTTC. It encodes CASSFFSGGAHEQFF.

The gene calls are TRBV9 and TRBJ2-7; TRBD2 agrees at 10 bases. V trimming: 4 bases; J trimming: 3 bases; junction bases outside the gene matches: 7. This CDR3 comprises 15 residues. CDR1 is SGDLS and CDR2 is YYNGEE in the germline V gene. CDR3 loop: CASSPTQREGYEQYF. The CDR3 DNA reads TGTGCCAGCAGCCCCACCCAGCGGGAGGGCTACGAGCAGTACTTC.

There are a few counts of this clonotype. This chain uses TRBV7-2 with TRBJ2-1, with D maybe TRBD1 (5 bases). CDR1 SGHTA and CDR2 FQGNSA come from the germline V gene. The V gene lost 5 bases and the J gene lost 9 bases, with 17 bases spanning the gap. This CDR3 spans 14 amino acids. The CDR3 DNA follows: TGTGCCAGCAGCCAGGGCCTCCTAGTTGGTGAGCAGTTCTTC. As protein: CASSQGLLVGEQFF. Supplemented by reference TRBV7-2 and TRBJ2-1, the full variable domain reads GAGVSQSPSNKVTEKGKDVELRCDPISGHTALYWYRQSLGQGLEFLIYFQGNSAPDKSGLPSDRFSAERTGGSVSTLTIQRTQQEDSAVYLCASSQGLLVGEQFFGPGTRLTVL.